The rows below give T cell receptor beta chains drawn from one sample of a study of blood T cells in healthy people across ages. One entry per CDR3 protein results from TCRdb running MiXCR on the 5' RACE reads. This sample has 800,000 to 1,300,000 distinct CDR3 sequences, with approximately 26% found just once. These data also formed part of another study, on T cells of mothers and their children.

The sample taken for sequencing was blood. These TCRs come from a girl aged 2-15 years in good health. The CDR3 runs from the conserved cysteine through the conserved F or W. The D gene is left open where the match is weak. Part of the rows lack a size; the others show once, few, many or a class for expanded clones.

D gene,V gene,J gene,clone size,CDR3 protein,CDR3 DNA
NA,TRBV29-1,TRBJ2-5,few,CSVETGWETQYF,TGCAGCGTTGAAACCGGATGGGAGACCCAGTACTTC
NA,TRBV12-3/TRBV12-4,TRBJ1-2,NA,CASSFGTNYGYTF,TGTGCCAGCAGCTTTGGGACTAACTATGGCTACACCTTC
NA,TRBV12-3/TRBV12-4,TRBJ1-3,NA,CASSLLIFSGNTIYF,TGTGCCAGCAGTTTGCTCATATTCTCTGGAAACACCATATATTTT
NA,TRBV7-9,TRBJ2-2,few,CASSGEMDGELFF,TGTGCCAGCAGCGGCGAAATGGACGGGGAGCTGTTTTTT
NA,TRBV4-3,TRBJ1-3,few,CASSPTVGNTIYF,TGCGCCAGCAGCCCTACCGTTGGAAACACCATATATTTT
TRBD1,TRBV4-2,TRBJ2-3,few,CASSLSTGDFTDTQYF,TGTGCCAGCAGCCTTTCTACAGGGGATTTTACAGATACGCAGTATTTT
TRBD1,TRBV5-6,TRBJ2-7,few,CASSLGRGFSYEQYF,TGTGCCAGCAGCTTGGGCAGGGGGTTTTCCTACGAGCAGTACTTC
NA,TRBV27,TRBJ2-7,few,CASSFGARNSWEQYF,TGTGCCAGCAGTTTCGGGGCTCGGAACAGTTGGGAGCAGTACTTC
TRBD2,TRBV4-3,TRBJ2-1,few,CASSQDIPTSGGHNEQFF,TGCGCCAGCAGCCAAGACATCCCAACTAGCGGGGGCCACAATGAGCAGTTCTTC
NA,TRBV10-3,TRBJ2-3,NA,CVISESRPTDTQYF,TGTGTCATCAGTGAGTCCAGGCCTACAGATACGCAGTATTTT
NA,TRBV4-2,TRBJ2-5,NA,CASSHNFDGWETQYF,TGTGCCAGCAGCCATAACTTCGACGGGTGGGAGACCCAGTACTTC
NA,TRBV4-3,TRBJ2-4,NA,CASSQDRDLNIQYF,TGCGCCAGCAGCCAAGATAGGGATTTAAACATTCAGTACTTC
NA,TRBV20-1,TRBJ2-7,NA,CSARLLGGEQYF,TGCAGTGCTAGACTACTAGGGGGTGAGCAGTACTTC
TRBD2,TRBV7-3,TRBJ2-1,NA,CASSLMQREIPDEQFF,TGTGCCAGCAGCTTAATGCAGCGGGAGATTCCTGATGAGCAGTTCTTC
NA,TRBV20-1,TRBJ1-4,NA,CSARDRTPSDEKLFF,TGCAGTGCTAGAGACCGAACACCTTCTGATGAAAAACTGTTTTTT
NA,TRBV7-2,TRBJ2-1,few,CASSLDGDGEQFF,TGTGCCAGCAGCTTAGACGGGGACGGTGAGCAGTTCTTC
TRBD1,TRBV20-1,TRBJ1-2,few,CSASAGGWYGYTF,TGCAGTGCTTCAGCAGGGGGATGGTATGGCTACACCTTC
NA,TRBV27,TRBJ1-2,NA,CASSPSGSLAWGYTF,TGTGCCAGCAGTCCGAGCGGGAGTCTCGCTTGGGGCTACACCTTC
NA,TRBV7-2,TRBJ1-1,few,CASSYHPGEGVTEAFF,TGTGCCAGCAGCTACCACCCCGGAGAGGGGGTCACTGAAGCTTTCTTT
NA,TRBV10-3,TRBJ1-2,NA,CAISESGGPINYGYTF,TGTGCCATCAGTGAGTCTGGAGGGCCAATTAACTATGGCTACACCTTC
NA,TRBV9,TRBJ2-2,NA,CASSVRGSEESEQDTGELFF,TGTGCCAGCAGCGTAAGGGGTTCGGAGGAATCGGAGCAGGACACCGGGGAGCTGTTTTTT
NA,TRBV6-6,TRBJ1-4,NA,CASSPDERLFF,TGTGCCAGCAGTCCTGACGAACGCCTGTTTTTT
NA,TRBV12-3/TRBV12-4,TRBJ1-2,NA,CASSLGAATYYGYTF,TGTGCCAGCAGTTTAGGGGCAGCAACCTACTATGGCTACACCTTC
TRBD2,TRBV7-8,TRBJ2-3,few,CASSLKSSGRARDTQYF,TGTGCCAGCAGCTTGAAGTCTAGCGGGAGGGCCAGGGATACGCAGTATTTT
NA,TRBV29-1,TRBJ2-7,NA,CSVTGTVYEQYF,TGCAGCGTGACCGGGACCGTCTACGAGCAGTACTTC
TRBD2,TRBV2,TRBJ2-7,few,CASSSSGGLIFRDEQYF,TGTGCCAGCAGTTCCTCGGGGGGATTGATCTTTAGGGACGAGCAGTACTTC
NA,TRBV4-2,TRBJ1-1,NA,CASSPDFATGNTEAFF,TGTGCCAGCAGCCCAGATTTTGCTACAGGGAACACTGAAGCTTTCTTT
NA,TRBV24-1,TRBJ1-4,few,CATSDSGLQLFF,TGTGCCACCAGTGATTCCGGACTGCAACTGTTTTTT
NA,TRBV11-2,TRBJ2-1,NA,CASSSDPVRGAEQFF,TGTGCCAGCAGCTCAGACCCGGTAAGGGGCGCTGAGCAGTTCTTC